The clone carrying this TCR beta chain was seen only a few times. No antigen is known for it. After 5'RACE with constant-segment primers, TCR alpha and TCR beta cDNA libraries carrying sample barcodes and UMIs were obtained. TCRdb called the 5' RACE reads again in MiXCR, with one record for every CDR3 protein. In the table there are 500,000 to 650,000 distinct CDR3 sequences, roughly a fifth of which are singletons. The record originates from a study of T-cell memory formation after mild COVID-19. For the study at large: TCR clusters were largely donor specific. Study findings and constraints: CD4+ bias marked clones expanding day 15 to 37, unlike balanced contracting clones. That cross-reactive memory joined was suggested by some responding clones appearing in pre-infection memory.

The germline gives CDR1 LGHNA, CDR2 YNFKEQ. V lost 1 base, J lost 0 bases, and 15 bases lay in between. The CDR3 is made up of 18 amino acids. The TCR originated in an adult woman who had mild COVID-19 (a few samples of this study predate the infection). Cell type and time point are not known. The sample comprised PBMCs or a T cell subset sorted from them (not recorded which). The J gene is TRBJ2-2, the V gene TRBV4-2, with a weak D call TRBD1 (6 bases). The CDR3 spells CASSQAGTLYANTGELFF. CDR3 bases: TGTGCCAGCAGCCAAGCCGGGACACTTTACGCGAACACCGGGGAGCTGTTTTTT.